These 7 T cell receptor beta chains were sequenced from one sample in a study of T-cell memory formation after mild COVID-19. One entry per CDR3 protein, called by TCRdb with MiXCR from the 5' RACE reads. The table records under 450,000 distinct CDR3 sequences, approximately 14% of them present only once. Input material: PBMCs or a T cell subset sorted from them (not recorded which). The source is a man between 18 and 35 years old who had mild COVID-19 (a few samples of this study predate the infection). Cell type and time point are not known.

V and J are TRBV7-8 and TRBJ1-1; 9 bases agree with TRBD1. The V segment lost 2 bases and the J segment 7 bases; nucleotides outside the gene matches: 2. Germline CDR1 reads SGHVS; CDR2 reads FQNEAQ. The CDR3 spans 13 residues. For the CDR3, the DNA is TGTGCCAGCAGCTTAACAGGGGGCCTTGAAGCTTTCTTT. Translation: CASSLTGGLEAFF.

This chain uses TRBV3-1 with TRBJ2-1, with TRBD1 matching 7 bases. Germline values: CDR1 LGHDT, CDR2 YNNKEL (reference sequence). Trimming removed 9 bases from V and 12 bases from J; junction bases left unmatched: 14. This CDR3 is built from 13 residues. CDR3 sequence: CAREGPGTEVQFF. CDR3 nucleotides: TGTGCCAGAGAGGGGCCGGGGACAGAGGTGCAGTTCTTC.

This clonotype was seen more than once but under ten times. The rearrangement joins TRBV7-2 to TRBJ2-5, with a possible D match to TRBD1 (5 bases). Trimming removed 3 bases from V and 4 bases from J, with 9 bases in between. The CDR3 length is 13 residues. Per germline, CDR1 SGHTA and CDR2 FQGNSA. The DNA of the CDR3 is TGTGCCAGCAGCTTTGTAAGGGGAGAGACCCAGTACTTC. Its translation is CASSFVRGETQYF.

This chain connects TRBV20-1 to TRBJ1-2, with D possibly being TRBD1 (6 bases). Trimming removed 6 bases from V and 0 bases from J, with 17 bases in between. Looked up from germline, CDR1 is DFQATT and CDR2 is SNEGSKA (reference sequence). CDR3 length: 15 residues. For the CDR3, the DNA is TGCAGTGCACGTGCCTCGGACAGACCTAACTATGGCTACACCTTC. This translates into CSARASDRPNYGYTF.

This clonotype came up a few times. The chain uses TRBV4-3 and TRBJ2-1, with TRBD2 matching over 12 bases. The CDR3 contains 16 residues. Germline CDR1 and CDR2: LGHNA and YSLEER. After removal of 3 bases from V and 15 bases from J, the junction contained 15 bases not matched to a gene. Here the CDR3 DNA reads TGCGCCAGCAGCCAGCTAGGAGTGACTAGCGGGGGACCCCGGTTCTTC. It translates to CASSQLGVTSGGPRFF.

In its sample, this clonotype was seen a few times. The rearrangement links TRBV9 to TRBJ1-2, with D unresolved. CDR3 size: 15 residues. Looked up from germline, CDR1 is SGDLS and CDR2 is YYNGEE. The V and J ends lost 4 bases and 5 bases respectively, with 18 bases between them. The DNA for the CDR3 is TGTGCCAGCAGCCCCCGAATTTATCCCGAGTATGGCTACACCTTC. Translating gives CASSPRIYPEYGYTF. Filled out from reference TRBV9 and TRBJ1-2, the complete variable domain reads DSGVTQTPKHLITATGQRVTLRCSPRSGDLSVYWYQQSLDQGLQFLIQYYNGEERAKGNILERFSAQQFPDLHSELNLSSLELGDSALYFCASSPRIYPEYGYTFGSGTRLTVV.

This clonotype has only a few counts. The CDR3: CASSVELSAQYF. CDR3 nucleotides: TGTGCCAGCAGTGTTGAGCTATCGGCGCAGTATTTT. V and J are TRBV2 and TRBJ2-3; D remains ambiguous. Per germline, CDR1 SNHLY and CDR2 FYNNEI. Trimming left V 4 bases short and J 10 bases short, with 12 bases between. The CDR3 consists of 12 residues.